This TCR beta chain stems from a study of T-cell reconstitution after alpha-beta-depleted transplantation in children. Germline V gene data show CDR1 as DFQATT and CDR2 as SNEGSKA (reference sequence). V gave up 5 bases and J gave up 4 bases, with 17 bases separating them. CDR3 length: 14 amino acids. This clonotype showed up many times. Unique molecular identifiers were incorporated into the prepared TCRbeta library. MiXCR, applied by TCRdb to the PCR reads, yields one record per CDR3 protein. Of roughly 610,000 distinct CDR3 sequences listed, 10% to 13% are singletons. Sample: PBMCs from the stem cell graft donor, taken from the stem cell graft. The TCR originated in a human donor who donated a stem cell graft to a child with acute myeloid leukemia. V and J are TRBV20-1 and TRBJ1-2; perhaps TRBD1 as D (6 bases). CDR3 nucleotides: TGCAGTGCTTATGGGGACAAGGGGGGCTATGGCTACACCTTC. This gives the protein CSAYGDKGGYGYTF.